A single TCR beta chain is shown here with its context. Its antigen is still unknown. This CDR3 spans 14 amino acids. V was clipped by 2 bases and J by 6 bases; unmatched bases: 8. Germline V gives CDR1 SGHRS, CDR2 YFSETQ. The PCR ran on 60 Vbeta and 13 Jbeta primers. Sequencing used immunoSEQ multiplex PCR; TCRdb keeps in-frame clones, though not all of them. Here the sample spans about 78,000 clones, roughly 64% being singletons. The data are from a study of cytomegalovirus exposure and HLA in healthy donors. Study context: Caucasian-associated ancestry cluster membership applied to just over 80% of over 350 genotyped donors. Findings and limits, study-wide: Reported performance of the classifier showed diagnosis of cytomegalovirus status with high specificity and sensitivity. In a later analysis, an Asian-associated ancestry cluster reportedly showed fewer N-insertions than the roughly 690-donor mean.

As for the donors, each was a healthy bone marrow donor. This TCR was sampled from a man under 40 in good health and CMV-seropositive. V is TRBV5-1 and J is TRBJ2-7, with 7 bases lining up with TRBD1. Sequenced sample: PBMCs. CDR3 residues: CASSLGQVEREQYF. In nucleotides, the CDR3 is TGCGCCAGCAGCTTAGGACAGGTTGAACGCGAGCAGTACTTC. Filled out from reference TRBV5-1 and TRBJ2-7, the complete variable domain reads KAGVTQTPRYLIKTRGQQVTLSCSPISGHRSVSWYQQTPGQGLQFLFEYFSETQRNKGNFPGRFSGRQFSNSRSEMNVSTLELGDSALYLCASSLGQVEREQYFGPGTRLTVT.